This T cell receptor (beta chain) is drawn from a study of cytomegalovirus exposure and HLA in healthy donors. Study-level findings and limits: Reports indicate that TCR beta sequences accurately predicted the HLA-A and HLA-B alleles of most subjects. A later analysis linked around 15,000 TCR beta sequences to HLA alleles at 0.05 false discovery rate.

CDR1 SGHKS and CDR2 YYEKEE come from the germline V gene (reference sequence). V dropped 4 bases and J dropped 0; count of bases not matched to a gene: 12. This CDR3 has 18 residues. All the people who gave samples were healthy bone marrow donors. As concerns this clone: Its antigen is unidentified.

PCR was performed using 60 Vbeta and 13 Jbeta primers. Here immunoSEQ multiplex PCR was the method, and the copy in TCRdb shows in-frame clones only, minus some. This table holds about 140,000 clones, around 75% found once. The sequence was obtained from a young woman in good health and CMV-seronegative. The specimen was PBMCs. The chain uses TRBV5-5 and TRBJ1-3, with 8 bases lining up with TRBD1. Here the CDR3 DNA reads TGTGCCAGCAGCCAACTTCGGGGACAGGCAGACTCTGGAAACACCATATATTTT. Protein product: CASSQLRGQADSGNTIYF. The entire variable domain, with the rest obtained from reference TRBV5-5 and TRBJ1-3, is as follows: DAGVTQSPTHLIKTRGQQVTLRCSPISGHKSVSWYQQVLGQGPQFIFQYYEKEERGRGNFPDRFSARQFPNYSSELNVNALLLGDSALYLCASSQLRGQADSGNTIYFGEGSWLTVV.